A selection of T cell receptor beta chains follows, all from one sample in a study of T cell changes during pregnancy in multiple sclerosis. TCRdb keeps only in-frame clones here, not all; method: immunoSEQ multiplex PCR. Found here are about 40,000 clones, 90% of them singletons; the top ten hold around 0.41%. The sequencing used CD4+ T cells from peripheral blood mononuclear cells, collected in the third trimester of pregnancy. These receptors were collected from a female donor with multiple sclerosis, enrolled in a pregnancy study. Each CDR3 is given with its conserved first and last residue. The D gene is left open where the match is weak. Expanded clones get a size class; other rows say once, few or many, or leave the size out.

TGTGCCAGCAGTGCCCCCCAGGGGATAGGGTCCTACGAGCAGTACTTC CASSAPQGIGSYEQYF NA NA TRBJ2-7 TRBV6-1
TGTGCCAGCAGCGTAGCTAGGACTAGCGGCCATGGAGGGCAGCAGTTCTTC CASSVARTSGHGGQQFF TRBD2 few TRBJ2-1 TRBV9
TGTGCCAGCAGCTTAGGGGCCCCGAGCACAGATACGCAGTATTTT CASSLGAPSTDTQYF NA NA TRBJ2-3 TRBV7-6
TGTGCCAGCGGGGGGGGAGGGGTGGAGACCCAGTACTTC CASGGGGVETQYF TRBD2 NA TRBJ2-5 TRBV6-1
TGTGCCAGCAGCCCCCGGACAGGCCGGGGGGAGACCCAGTACTTC CASSPRTGRGETQYF NA NA TRBJ2-5 TRBV11-1
TGCAGCGTGCCTGACAGGAACACTGAAGCTTTCTTT CSVPDRNTEAFF NA once TRBJ1-1 TRBV29-1
TGTGCCAGCAGCTTAGATAGGTGGTCGGGGGGAGGCTACACCTTC CASSLDRWSGGGYTF NA once TRBJ1-2 TRBV7-2
TGCGCCAGCAGTCCGTCATGGGGACAGGGAAGTCAGCCCCAGCATTTT CASSPSWGQGSQPQHF TRBD1 once TRBJ1-5 TRBV5-1
TGTGCCAGCAGCTCGGGGACAGGCACCTTGGGCTACACCTTC CASSSGTGTLGYTF TRBD1 NA TRBJ1-2 TRBV5-6
TGTGCCAGCAGCTTCGGCCGGGACAGGTACCAGTACTTC CASSFGRDRYQYF TRBD1 NA TRBJ2-5 TRBV5-8
TGTGCCAGTAGTATCCGACGGGGCGAGCAGTACTTC CASSIRRGEQYF NA NA TRBJ2-7 TRBV19
TGTGCCAGCAGCTTACGTAGCGGGGGCTCCTACAATGAGCAGTTCTTC CASSLRSGGSYNEQFF TRBD2 NA TRBJ2-1 TRBV7-7
TGTGCCAGCAGTCGTTTAAAGGGTAGCGGGAGGGCCGAGATCGGGGAGCTGTTTTTT CASSRLKGSGRAEIGELFF TRBD2 NA TRBJ2-2 TRBV6-4
TGTGCCAGCACTAAGGACTGGAACACTGAAGCTTTCTTT CASTKDWNTEAFF NA once TRBJ1-1 TRBV2
TGTGCCAGTAGTATCGGCGGCGGGGCTAACTATGGCTACACCTTC CASSIGGGANYGYTF NA few TRBJ1-2 TRBV19